One and the same sample provided the 18 T cell receptor beta chains below, sequenced in a study of cytomegalovirus exposure and HLA in healthy donors. The PCR contained 60 Vbeta and 13 Jbeta primers. The method was immunoSEQ multiplex PCR; TCRdb's version includes in-frame clones alone and lacks a portion of them. The sample has 150,000 to 160,000 clones; 70% to 90% are singletons. Sequenced: PBMCs. The source of these receptors is a woman aged 35 to 49 in good health and CMV-seropositive.

This clone was detected only a few times. The rearrangement uses TRBV6-4 and TRBJ2-1, with TRBD2 matching 9 bases. The length of the CDR3 is 14 residues. The trim removed 4 bases at V and 7 bases at J, leaving 5 bases unmatched. The V gene's germline CDR1 is MRHNA and CDR2 SNTAGT. The CDR3 sequence is CASSGSSGSNEQFF. DNA for the CDR3: TGTGCCAGCAGTGGTAGTAGCGGGAGTAATGAGCAGTTCTTC.

The chain links TRBV7-9 to TRBJ1-4, with 7 bases identical to TRBD1. The CDR3 has 16 residues. With 5 bases clipped from V and 5 bases from J, the junction kept 11 bases outside the gene matches. Germline V lookup: CDR1 SEHNR, CDR2 FQNEAQ (reference sequence). The CDR3 is CASSPMTGRTNEKLFF. The CDR3 DNA is TGTGCCAGCAGCCCTATGACAGGGCGAACCAATGAAAAACTGTTTTTT.

This clone appeared a single time. The chain recombines TRBV7-9 with TRBJ2-1; maybe TRBD2 (6 bases). Trimming removed 3 bases from V and 4 bases from J, with 16 bases in between. In germline, CDR1 is SEHNR, CDR2 FQNEAQ (reference sequence). The CDR3 runs to 16 residues. The CDR3 coding sequence is TGTGCCAGCAGCTTCCCTGGCGGGGAGCATTACAATGAGCAGTTCTTC. This sequence encodes CASSFPGGEHYNEQFF.

V is TRBV2 and J is TRBJ2-2; 7 bases are a match to TRBD2. The germline V gene encodes CDR1 SNHLY and CDR2 FYNNEI. Trimming at V came to 6 bases and at J to 3 bases, leaving 7 bases not matched to a gene. The CDR3 has 15 amino acids. This CDR3 is CASRATSAHTGELFF. The CDR3 DNA is TGTGCCAGCAGGGCTACTAGCGCTCACACCGGGGAGCTGTTTTTT.

The chain employs TRBV11-2 and TRBJ2-7; the match to TRBD2 covers 8 bases. This CDR3 has 17 amino acids. Trimming at V came to 5 bases and at J to 2 bases, leaving 14 bases not matched to a gene. Germline CDR1 reads SGHAT; CDR2 reads FQNNGV. This CDR3 is CASSTIPGGGRPYEQYF. The CDR3 coding sequence is TGTGCCAGCAGCACAATTCCGGGGGGCGGGAGGCCCTACGAGCAGTACTTC.

This clone was observed a handful of times. The chain recombines TRBV6-5 with TRBJ2-7, with D possibly being TRBD2 (5 bases). V was cut by 0 bases and J by 2 bases, with 8 bases left in between. Germline lookup yields CDR1 MNHEY and CDR2 SVGAGI. The CDR3 sequence is 14 residues long. CDR3 DNA sequence: TGTGCCAGCAGTTACTCGGCGGGTCCCTACGAGCAGTACTTC. Residues: CASSYSAGPYEQYF.

The chain links TRBV14 to TRBJ2-2; no clear D. Germline CDR1 and CDR2: SGHDN and FVKESK. Between the trimmed V and J ends, which lost 4 bases and 8 bases, there was a span of 11 bases. The CDR3 has 13 residues. In nucleotides, the CDR3 is TGTGCCAGCAGCCCCTCATTAACTGGGGAGCTGTTTTTT. Translation gives CASSPSLTGELFF. Complete variable domain (other parts from reference TRBV14 and TRBJ2-2): EAGVTQFPSHSVIEKGQTVTLRCDPISGHDNLYWYRRVMGKEIKFLLHFVKESKQDESGMPNNRFLAERTGGTYSTLKVQPAELEDSGVYFCASSPSLTGELFFGEGSRLTVL.

The chain is built from TRBV11-3 and TRBJ2-5, with a possible D match to TRBD1 (5 bases). Trimming stripped 6 bases from V and 1 base from J, with 15 bases between. CDR1 SGHNT and CDR2 YENEEA come from the germline V gene. The CDR3 runs 15 residues. CDR3 amino acids: CASSSPRQLQETQYF. The CDR3 DNA is TGTGCCAGCAGTTCTCCCCGACAGCTCCAAGAGACCCAGTACTTC.

The chain links TRBV11-2 to TRBJ2-1; 15 nucleotides line up with TRBD2. With 5 bases clipped from V and 0 bases from J, the junction kept 8 bases outside the gene matches. This CDR3 has 19 residues. Germline V gene data show CDR1 as SGHAT and CDR2 as FQNNGV. CDR3: CASSPGLAGGASSYNEQFF. Written as DNA, the CDR3 is TGTGCCAGCAGCCCTGGACTAGCGGGAGGGGCGAGCTCCTACAATGAGCAGTTCTTC.

This chain joins TRBV4-1 and TRBJ2-4, with 12 bases fitting TRBD2. This CDR3 is 19 amino acids long. Germline V gene sequence: CDR1 MGHRA, CDR2 YSYEKL. The V gene end was trimmed by 2 bases and the J gene end by 0 bases; junction bases not matched to a gene: 8. The chain's CDR3 is CASSQPGTSGLRAKNIQYF. In DNA, the CDR3 is TGCGCCAGCAGCCAACCCGGGACTAGCGGGTTGAGAGCCAAAAACATTCAGTACTTC.

The CDR3 spells CAWSVTSATDTQYF. CDR3 DNA: TGTGCCTGGAGTGTGACTAGCGCCACAGATACGCAGTATTTT. This chain joins TRBV30 and TRBJ2-3, with 8 bases that match TRBD2. Germline loops: CDR1 GTSNPN, CDR2 SVGIG (reference sequence). The V and J ends lost 0 bases and 2 bases, in that order; junction bases with no gene match: 1. The CDR3 consists of 14 residues.

The genes are TRBV9 and TRBJ1-1; D remains unclear. Germline loops: CDR1 SGDLS, CDR2 YYNGEE. V was shortened by 3 bases and J by 5 bases, with 14 bases between the two germline ends. The CDR3 loop spans 14 amino acids. The CDR3 nucleotides read TGTGCCAGCAGCGATGCCTTTCGGGGAACTGAAGCTTTCTTT. As protein: CASSDAFRGTEAFF.

The gene calls are TRBV28 and TRBJ1-3, with D possibly matching TRBD1 (6 bases). The CDR3 is 15 residues long. Trimming pared 5 bases from V and 1 base from J, leaving 12 bases between. Looked up from germline, CDR1 is MDHEN and CDR2 is SYDVKM. The CDR3 DNA follows: TGTGCCAGCAGTCCCACAGGGTATTCTGGAAACACCATATATTTT. Protein sequence: CASSPTGYSGNTIYF.

The chain has TRBV19 and TRBJ2-1; D possibly corresponds to TRBD2 (6 bases). The germline V gene has CDR1 LNHDA and CDR2 SQIVND (reference sequence). V was pared by 6 bases and J by 6 bases, with 15 bases between. The CDR3 totals 14 residues. The CDR3 loop reads CASRRSGGGNEQFF. The CDR3 bases are TGTGCCAGTAGACGTAGTGGGGGAGGCAATGAGCAGTTCTTC.

This clone appeared a single time. The genes are TRBV2 and TRBJ1-1; tentative D call: TRBD1 (5 bases). Trimming took 6 bases from V and 7 from J, leaving 18 bases between them. Germline loops: CDR1 SNHLY, CDR2 FYNNEI. CDR3 length equals 14 residues. CDR3 coding DNA: TGTGCCAGCAGGGCCGAGAGACAGTATGTTGAAGCTTTCTTT. Translating gives CASRAERQYVEAFF.

The CDR3 region is CASRARTSESHEQYF. DNA for the CDR3: TGTGCCAGCAGAGCTCGGACTAGCGAGTCCCACGAGCAGTACTTC. The chain uses TRBV2 and TRBJ2-7; 9 nucleotides match TRBD2. CDR3 length equals 15 residues. V lost 6 bases to trimming and J lost 5 bases; unmatched junction nucleotides: 11. The germline gives CDR1 SNHLY, CDR2 FYNNEI.

In DNA form, the CDR3 reads TGTGCCAGCAGCACCCGCGGGGGGTACGAGCAGTACTTC. Encoded protein: CASSTRGGYEQYF. This chain connects TRBV27 to TRBJ2-7, with TRBD2 matching 8 bases. Germline V gene sequence: CDR1 MNHEY, CDR2 SMNVEV (reference sequence). Unmatched junction bases numbered 5, after V lost 6 bases and J lost 4 bases. The CDR3 spans 13 residues.

The V gene is TRBV21-1, the J gene TRBJ2-5; the table gives TRBD1 as D, unverified against the DNA. TRBV21-1 is marked as a pseudogene. The CDR3 has 14 residues. The CDR3 loop is CASSKRQGGETQYF. The CDR3 DNA reads as TGTGCCAGCAGCAAACGACAGGGGGGGGAGACCCAGTACTTC.